Below, 4 T cell receptor beta chains from the same sample are listed, as sequenced in a study of blood T cells in healthy people across ages. A second about 6 to 12 cycle PCR used barcoded and J-beta primers. TCRdb itself ran the 5' RACE reads through MiXCR, one entry per CDR3 protein. Among approximately 880,000 distinct CDR3 sequences listed, roughly 48% were seen once. The material sequenced was blood. All receptors come from a man aged 25 to 40 in good health.

This clonotype was recorded a few times. The chain carries TRBV12-3 or TRBV12-4 and TRBJ2-1; D perhaps matches TRBD2 (5 bases). V lost 2 bases, J lost 6 bases, and 14 bases lay in between. The CDR3 runs 15 residues. The CDR3 DNA reads as TGTGCCAGCAGTTTAAGGGTCCCGGGGAGCAATGAGCAGTTCTTC. It encodes CASSLRVPGSNEQFF.

Notes on this clonotype: At one boundary the junction diverges from the germline segment, which might be a read error. The chain joins TRBV25-1 to TRBJ2-1; TRBD1 matches at 8 bases. Germline CDR1 is MGHDK and CDR2 is SYGVNS. CDR3 length: 16 amino acids. The CDR3 loop is CTSSSLVGQDHNEQFF. CDR3 in DNA: TGTACCAGCAGTTCTCTGGTGGGACAGGACCACAATGAGCAGTTCTTC.

About this clonotype itself: Compared with germline, one end of the junction differs, possibly owing to a read error. The chain is built from TRBV11-3 and TRBJ2-5; 8 bases fit TRBD2. The germline V gene encodes CDR1 SGHNT and CDR2 YENEEA. The CDR3 consists of 16 residues. Here the CDR3 DNA reads TGTGTCAGCAGCTTAGATGGACTAGCCTTCGGGGAGACCCAGTACTTC. It yields the protein CVSSLDGLAFGETQYF.

V is TRBV4-1 and J is TRBJ1-5; no reliable D call. Trimming stripped 1 base from V and 0 bases from J, with 13 bases between. There are 17 residues in the CDR3. The germline gives CDR1 MGHRA, CDR2 YSYEKL. The CDR3 region has the DNA TGCGCCAGCAGCCAAGTCATTGGGCGGAGTAGCAATCAGCCCCAGCATTTT. This gives the protein CASSQVIGRSSNQPQHF.